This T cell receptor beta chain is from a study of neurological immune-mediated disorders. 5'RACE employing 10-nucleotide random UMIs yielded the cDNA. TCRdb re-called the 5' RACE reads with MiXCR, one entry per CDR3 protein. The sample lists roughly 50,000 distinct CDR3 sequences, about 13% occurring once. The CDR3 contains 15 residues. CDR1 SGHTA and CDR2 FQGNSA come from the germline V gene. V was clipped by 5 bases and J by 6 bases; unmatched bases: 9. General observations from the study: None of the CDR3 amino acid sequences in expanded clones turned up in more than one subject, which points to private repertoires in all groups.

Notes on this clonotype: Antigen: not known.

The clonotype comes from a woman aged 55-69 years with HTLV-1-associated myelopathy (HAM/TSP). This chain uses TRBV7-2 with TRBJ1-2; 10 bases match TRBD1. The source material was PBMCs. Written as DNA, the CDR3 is TGTGCCAGCAGCCTGTCAGGGACAGGGGCGAATGGCTACACCTTC. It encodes CASSLSGTGANGYTF.